This entry lists 27 T cell receptor beta chains sequenced from one sample in a study of cytotoxic CD8 clonotypes in ibrutinib-treated CLL. Sequencing used immunoSEQ multiplex PCR; TCRdb keeps in-frame clones, though not all of them. Among roughly 330,000 clones, 67% were seen once, and the ten largest hold about 6.7%. The input for sequencing was PBMCs, taken after 36 months of ibrutinib treatment. All receptors come from a human donor with chronic lymphocytic leukemia.

The V gene is TRBV7-2, the J gene TRBJ2-3, with a possible D match to TRBD2 (6 bases). Germline lookup yields CDR1 SGHTA and CDR2 FQGNSA. V gave up 5 bases and J gave up 3 bases, with 12 bases separating them. The CDR3 length is 14 residues. The CDR3 nucleotides are TGTGCCAGCAGCCCAGGGCTAGCGACAGATACGCAGTATTTT. This translates into CASSPGLATDTQYF.

The CDR3 loop reads CASSLPPGQGGTNEKLFF. Written as DNA, the CDR3 is TGCGCCAGCAGCTTACCACCGGGACAGGGTGGAACTAATGAAAAACTGTTTTTT. The J gene is TRBJ1-4, the V gene TRBV5-1; 9 nucleotides agree with TRBD1. Germline values: CDR1 SGHRS, CDR2 YFSETQ. This CDR3 has 18 amino acids. The trim removed 2 bases at V and 1 base at J, leaving 9 bases unmatched. The full variable domain, in which reference TRBV5-1 and TRBJ1-4 provide the parts outside the CDR3, is KAGVTQTPRYLIKTRGQQVTLSCSPISGHRSVSWYQQTPGQGLQFLFEYFSETQRNKGNFPGRFSGRQFSNSRSEMNVSTLELGDSALYLCASSLPPGQGGTNEKLFFGSGTQLSVL.

The rearrangement links TRBV7-3 to TRBJ2-3, with no clear D. Germline CDR1 reads SGHTA; CDR2 reads FQGTGA. V dropped 5 bases and J dropped 3 bases, with 15 bases sitting between them. This CDR3 spans 15 amino acids. CDR3 nucleotide sequence: TGTGCCAGCAGCAGAGACTGGGCTAGTACAGATACGCAGTATTTT. This codes for CASSRDWASTDTQYF. The full variable domain, with the rest looked up from reference TRBV7-3 and TRBJ2-3, is GAGVSQTPSNKVTEKGKYVELRCDPISGHTALYWYRQSLGQGPEFLIYFQGTGAADDSGLPNDRFFAVRPEGSVSTLKIQRTERGDSAVYLCASSRDWASTDTQYFGPGTRLTVL.

Notes on this clone: At one boundary the junction diverges from the germline segment, which might be a read error. The chain has TRBV28 and TRBJ2-3, with 11 bases aligning to TRBD2. CDR1 and CDR2 from the germline V gene are MDHEN and SYDVKM. This CDR3 is built from 16 residues. The CDR3 sequence: CASSLWDPSGRDTQYF. The CDR3 DNA reads TGTGCCAGCAGCTTATGGGACCCTAGCGGGAGGGATACGCAGTATTTT.

This clone was seen just once. J is TRBJ2-7 and V is TRBV2; D ambiguous. The germline V gene encodes CDR1 SNHLY and CDR2 FYNNEI. The V gene lost 7 bases and the J gene lost 0 bases, with 13 bases spanning the gap. The CDR3 has 14 residues. In DNA form, the CDR3 reads TGTGCCAGCAACACCGACCCGGGCTCCTACGAGCAGTACTTC. Protein: CASNTDPGSYEQYF.

V gene TRBV7-9 combines with J gene TRBJ2-1, with a possible D match to TRBD2 (6 bases). Germline values: CDR1 SEHNR, CDR2 FQNEAQ (reference sequence). The length of the CDR3 is 13 residues. With 8 bases removed from V and 6 bases from J, the gap between germline ends came to 14 bases. This chain's CDR3 is CASRSGGLNEQFF. CDR3 sequence (DNA): TGTGCCAGCCGATCTGGAGGGCTCAATGAGCAGTTCTTC. Variable domain in full (rest from reference TRBV7-9 and TRBJ2-1): DTGVSQNPRHKITKRGQNVTFRCDPISEHNRLYWYRQTLGQGPEFLTYFQNEAQLEKSRLLSDRFSAERPKGSFSTLEIQRTEQGDSAMYLCASRSGGLNEQFFGPGTRLTVL.

V and J are TRBV29-1 and TRBJ2-7, with 7 nucleotides matching TRBD2. CDR3 length: 13 residues. V shed 3 bases, J shed 5 bases, and the junction held 7 bases outside the gene matches. CDR1 and CDR2 from the germline V gene are SQVTM and ANQGSEA. CDR3 loop: CSVEGGRANEQYF. CDR3 sequence (DNA): TGCAGCGTTGAGGGAGGGAGGGCCAACGAGCAGTACTTC.

V and J are TRBV28 and TRBJ2-7, with 10 bases aligning to TRBD1. The V segment lost 2 bases and the J segment 1 base; nucleotides outside the gene matches: 2. Germline CDR1 reads MDHEN; CDR2 reads SYDVKM. This CDR3 has 15 amino acids. The CDR3 reads CASSLTGQGSYEQYF. The CDR3 DNA follows: TGTGCCAGCAGTTTAACGGGACAGGGGTCCTACGAGCAGTACTTC.

This clone was found once. The V call is TRBV21-1, the J call TRBJ2-3; TRBD2 is taken as the D call from the table, unchecked against the DNA. TRBV21-1 is deemed a pseudogene. This CDR3 has 18 amino acids. Here the CDR3 reads CASSSGTSGGPSTDTQYF. The CDR3 coding sequence is TGTGCCAGCAGCTCCGGGACTAGCGGGGGGCCCAGCACAGATACGCAGTATTTT.

This clone was counted once. The V call is TRBV20-1, the J call TRBJ1-4; no firm D call. CDR1 and CDR2 (germline): DFQATT, SNEGSKA (reference sequence). V was shortened by 0 bases and J by 10 bases, with 6 bases between the two germline ends. The CDR3 is 11 amino acids. The CDR3 is CSARDGGKLFF. The CDR3 region has the DNA TGCAGTGCTAGAGATGGAGGAAAACTGTTTTTT.

The chain couples TRBV4-1 to TRBJ1-2; D perhaps matches TRBD1 (5 bases). CDR1 and CDR2 (germline): MGHRA, YSYEKL. This CDR3 contains 16 residues. Trimming removed 6 bases from V and 3 bases from J, with 20 bases in between. CDR3 nucleotides: TGCGCCAGCAGTCCCGCTGGGGGTAGGGTGGACTATGGCTACACCTTC. Its protein product is CASSPAGGRVDYGYTF.

This sequence joins TRBV4-2 and TRBJ2-2; D is ambiguous. Germline lookup yields CDR1 LGHNA and CDR2 YNFKEQ. The CDR3 consists of 15 residues. Trimming removed 0 bases from V and 4 bases from J, with 9 bases in between. Here the CDR3 DNA reads TGTGCCAGCAGCCAAGAGGGCACAACCACCGGGGAGCTGTTTTTT. Its translation: CASSQEGTTTGELFF.

The CDR3 DNA reads TGTGCCAGCAGTTTAGATCAGATGAACACTGAAGCTTTCTTT. Translation: CASSLDQMNTEAFF. The rearrangement joins TRBV27 to TRBJ1-1, with unresolved D. The CDR3 totals 14 residues. Trimming took 2 bases from V and 0 from J, leaving 7 bases between them. The V gene's germline CDR1 is MNHEY and CDR2 SMNVEV (reference sequence).

This chain uses TRBV29-1 with TRBJ1-2, with D possibly being TRBD1 (5 bases). CDR3 length: 14 residues. CDR1 is SQVTM and CDR2 is ANQGSEA in the germline V gene. Trimming shortened V by 5 bases and J by 5 bases, and 18 bases separated the two germline ends. CDR3 nucleotides: TGCAGCGTTCCCAGGTTTGGGGGGGAATATGGCTACACCTTC. This gives the protein CSVPRFGGEYGYTF.

This clone was counted between two and nine times. V usage is TRBV5-1 and J usage is TRBJ2-7, with D uncertain. This CDR3 spans 13 amino acids. The germline gives CDR1 SGHRS, CDR2 YFSETQ. Trimming left V 4 bases short and J 0 bases short, with 8 bases between. The CDR3 DNA reads TGCGCCAGCAGCCCCGAGGTCTCCTACGAGCAGTACTTC. It encodes CASSPEVSYEQYF. The full variable domain, rest sourced from reference TRBV5-1 and TRBJ2-7, is KAGVTQTPRYLIKTRGQQVTLSCSPISGHRSVSWYQQTPGQGLQFLFEYFSETQRNKGNFPGRFSGRQFSNSRSEMNVSTLELGDSALYLCASSPEVSYEQYFGPGTRLTVT.

V is TRBV9 and J is TRBJ1-4; unclear D gene. Germline loops: CDR1 SGDLS, CDR2 YYNGEE. CDR3 size: 15 residues. Trimming removed 0 bases at V and 0 bases at J, with 6 bases between. CDR3 coding DNA: TGTGCCAGCAGCGTAGACCCTTCAACTAATGAAAAACTGTTTTTT. Its translation: CASSVDPSTNEKLFF. The entire variable domain, with the rest obtained from reference TRBV9 and TRBJ1-4, is as follows: DSGVTQTPKHLITATGQRVTLRCSPRSGDLSVYWYQQSLDQGLQFLIQYYNGEERAKGNILERFSAQQFPDLHSELNLSSLELGDSALYFCASSVDPSTNEKLFFGSGTQLSVL.

The genes are TRBV4-3 and TRBJ1-4, with 9 bases fitting TRBD1. Germline loops: CDR1 LGHNA, CDR2 YSLEER. This CDR3 has 15 amino acids. The trim removed 0 bases at V and 7 bases at J, leaving 3 bases unmatched. CDR3 loop: CASSQEGQGSEKLFF. The CDR3 DNA reads as TGCGCCAGCAGCCAAGAAGGACAGGGGAGTGAAAAACTGTTTTTT.

The chain recombines TRBV5-1 with TRBJ1-4; D possibly corresponds to TRBD1 (5 bases). The V end lost 3 bases, the J end lost 3 bases, and 9 bases lay between the germline ends. CDR3 length equals 14 residues. CDR1 SGHRS and CDR2 YFSETQ come from the germline V gene. The CDR3 loop is CASSWQGANEKLFF. In DNA, the CDR3 is TGCGCCAGCAGCTGGCAGGGTGCTAATGAAAAACTGTTTTTT.

This chain joins TRBV4-3 and TRBJ1-4; perhaps TRBD1 as D (6 bases). Germline CDR1 LGHNA, CDR2 YSLEER. Deletions cut 2 bases from V and 1 base from J, with 14 bases between. CDR3 length: 17 residues. This CDR3 is CASSQIGGRGTNEKLFF. CDR3 coding DNA: TGCGCCAGCAGCCAAATAGGGGGGAGAGGAACTAATGAAAAACTGTTTTTT.

V is TRBV6-6 and J is TRBJ2-7; D is possibly TRBD2 (7 bases). Trimming removed 5 bases from V and 3 bases from J, with 17 bases in between. This CDR3 spans 15 amino acids. Looked up from germline, CDR1 is MNHNY and CDR2 is SVGAGI (reference sequence). The CDR3 DNA sequence: TGTGCCAGCAGTGACCCCGCGGGGGCCAACTACGAGCAGTACTTC. Translation: CASSDPAGANYEQYF.

In this sample, this clone turned up once. This chain uses TRBV29-1 with TRBJ2-7, with D possibly being TRBD1 (6 bases). The CDR3 totals 13 residues. CDR1 and CDR2 (germline): SQVTM, ANQGSEA. V was trimmed by 6 bases and J by 3 bases, leaving 15 bases between them. The CDR3 sequence is CSVQPGQSYEQYF. The CDR3 DNA is TGCAGCGTACAACCGGGACAAAGCTACGAGCAGTACTTC.

This chain links TRBV28 with TRBJ2-7, with D tentatively TRBD1 (6 bases). The V end lost 7 bases, the J end lost 6 bases, and 16 bases lay between the germline ends. The length of the CDR3 is 13 residues. Germline CDR1 reads MDHEN; CDR2 reads SYDVKM. The CDR3, as DNA: TGTGCCAGCAAAGGTTCGGCCAGGGGCGAGCAGTACTTC. Its protein product is CASKGSARGEQYF. Complete variable domain (other parts from reference TRBV28 and TRBJ2-7): DVKVTQSSRYLVKRTGEKVFLECVQDMDHENMFWYRQDPGLGLRLIYFSYDVKMKEKGDIPEGYSVSREKKERFSLILESASTNQTSMYLCASKGSARGEQYFGPGTRLTVT.

The chain has TRBV18 and TRBJ2-1, with 10 bases lining up with TRBD2. Germline CDR1 reads KGHSH; CDR2 reads LQKENI. After removal of 3 bases from V and 4 bases from J, the junction contained 3 bases not matched to a gene. This CDR3 spans 15 amino acids. The CDR3 coding sequence is TGTGCCAGCTCACCCGGGACTAGCGAGTACAATGAGCAGTTCTTC. It specifies CASSPGTSEYNEQFF. The full variable domain, completed using reference TRBV18 and TRBJ2-1, is NAGVMQNPRHLVRRRGQEARLRCSPMKGHSHVYWYRQLPEEGLKFMVYLQKENIIDESGMPKERFSAEFPKEGPSILRIQQVVRGDSAAYFCASSPGTSEYNEQFFGPGTRLTVL.

V usage is TRBV28 and J usage is TRBJ1-3; D not resolved. CDR3 size: 14 residues. Per germline, CDR1 MDHEN and CDR2 SYDVKM. Trimming stripped 6 bases from V and 0 bases from J, with 9 bases between. CDR3 DNA: TGTGCCAGCAGGGTAGGGTTCTCTGGAAACACCATATATTTT. It specifies CASRVGFSGNTIYF.

This clone was recorded once. The chain joins TRBV9 to TRBJ1-2; D remains ambiguous. CDR3 length: 14 residues. V gave up 0 bases and J gave up 4 bases, with 10 bases separating them. CDR1 and CDR2 (germline): SGDLS, YYNGEE. The chain's CDR3 is CASSVGDNFYGYTF. The CDR3, as DNA: TGTGCCAGCAGCGTAGGGGATAATTTCTATGGCTACACCTTC.

This clone was found a few times. This chain links TRBV4-1 with TRBJ1-5; TRBD1 is a possible D gene (6 bases). V lost 1 base, J lost 2 bases, and 9 bases lay in between. CDR3 size: 15 residues. Germline values: CDR1 MGHRA, CDR2 YSYEKL. The CDR3 here is CASSQVQGGNQPQHF. CDR3 DNA: TGCGCCAGCAGCCAAGTACAGGGAGGCAATCAGCCCCAGCATTTT.

The rearrangement joins TRBV28 to TRBJ2-7, with a tentative D call TRBD1 (5 bases). V was pared by 3 bases and J by 2 bases, with 8 bases between. CDR3 length equals 13 residues. In germline, CDR1 is MDHEN, CDR2 SYDVKM. CDR3 region: CASSFTGPYEQYF. The CDR3 coding sequence is TGTGCCAGCAGTTTTACAGGCCCCTACGAGCAGTACTTC.